This TCR beta chain was sequenced during a study of technical replicates of blood from a handful of donors (dated by TCRdb to 2015 to 2018). Library generation was performed with the immunoSEQ multiplex PCR assay. TCRdb limited this immuneACCESS table to in-frame rearrangements with V and J called. A share of clones is missing; checked studies link under half to unresolved V genes, and the rest is unexplained. In this sample the table shows tens of thousands of clones, less than 95% of which occur a single time. 0.25% of the sample lies in the top ten. The CDR3 contains 18 residues, cysteine and phenylalanine counted. Only the CDR3 DNA stays, 54 bases, in frame from base 1. The germline V gene sets CDR1 to LGHNA and CDR2 to YNFKEQ. V is pruned by 4 bases and J by 3 bases, leaving 11 bases of the junction without a gene match. Details on this clone: Its target antigen remains unknown. No quality values exist for individual bases; no much larger clone is one base distant.

The clonotype comes from a human donor in good health. Recombination connected TRBV4-2 to TRBJ2-7, and 14 junctional nucleotides match TRBD2. Sequencing was performed on T cells isolated from PBMCs. The CDR3: CASSLSWPGTSGSYEQYF. The sequence in DNA is TGTGCCAGCAGCCTCAGTTGGCCCGGGACTAGCGGGAGCTACGAGCAGTACTTC.